The present T cell receptor (beta chain) was sequenced within a study of blood T cells in healthy people across ages. The second PCR ran roughly 7 to 11 cycles with a sample-barcoded 5' primer and J-beta primers. The authors tagged each cDNA molecule using a template-switch adaptor with 12 random nucleotides. TCRdb recomputed calls from the 5' RACE reads with MiXCR, one row per CDR3 protein. This sample yields around 1,800,000 distinct CDR3 sequences, of which around 40% are seen a single time; roughly 23% belongs to the top ten. Study conclusions and caveats: Observed TCR beta diversity per million T cells went down as age went up. This fall followed a roughly linear course with age. Donor CMV status was unknown, possibly confounding expanded clonotype changes.

Germline CDR1 reads SGHRS; CDR2 reads YFSETQ. Trimming took 4 bases from V and 1 from J; bases not matched to a gene: 12. The CDR3 is made up of 17 amino acids. Worth noting for this clonotype: Its antigen is unidentified.

The TCR was taken from a human donor in good health. The sample taken for sequencing was blood. The rearrangement links TRBV5-1 to TRBJ1-1, with 8 bases identical to TRBD1. The DNA of the CDR3 is TGCGCCAGCAGCCCATCTCTATCAGGGGGCAGGAACACTGAAGCTTTCTTT. This translates into CASSPSLSGGRNTEAFF. Drawing the rest from reference TRBV5-1 and TRBJ1-1, the complete variable domain is KAGVTQTPRYLIKTRGQQVTLSCSPISGHRSVSWYQQTPGQGLQFLFEYFSETQRNKGNFPGRFSGRQFSNSRSEMNVSTLELGDSALYLCASSPSLSGGRNTEAFFGQGTRLTVV.